The 8 T cell receptor beta chains in this list originate from one sample, sequenced in a study of T cells in Graves' hyperthyroidism and ophthalmopathy. Researchers took RNA transcripts and amplified the TCR beta CDR3 regions from them. First-round RT-PCR with HTBI primers amplified the TCR CDR3 region. Each CDR3 protein gets one entry after TCRdb re-called the multiplex PCR reads with MiXCR. The sample records a few hundred thousand distinct CDR3 sequences, less than 25% being singletons. The specimen sequenced was blood. The origin of the receptors is a young man with Graves' hyperthyroidism.

This clonotype was observed many times. The chain uses TRBV20-1 and TRBJ2-7; D possibly uses TRBD1 or TRBD2 (6 bases each). CDR1 is DFQATT, CDR2 SNEGSKA, per germline (reference sequence). V gave up 1 base and J gave up 5 bases, with 15 bases separating them. The CDR3 has 14 residues. The CDR3 DNA reads TGCAGTGCTAGAGGTACGGGGGCCCGAAACGAGCAGTACTTC. This codes for CSARGTGARNEQYF.

This clonotype was picked up many times. V gene TRBV12-3 or TRBV12-4 combines with J gene TRBJ2-4; either TRBD1 or TRBD2 may supply D (5 bases each). Deletions cut 1 base from V and 9 bases from J, with 16 bases between. This CDR3 is 15 amino acids long. The CDR3 here is CASSLEATARGIQYF. The CDR3 nucleotides read TGTGCCAGCAGTTTAGAGGCGACAGCCCGGGGCATTCAGTACTTC.

This clonotype was seen many times. The CDR3 nucleotides read TGTGCCAGCATTCCCCGGGGACGGGGCATGAACACTGAAGCTTTCTTT. This translates into CASIPRGRGMNTEAFF. The chain has TRBV28 and TRBJ1-1, with D maybe TRBD1 (5 bases). V lost 7 bases, J lost 0 bases, and 18 bases lay in between. CDR1 is MDHEN and CDR2 is SYDVKM in the germline V gene. This CDR3 has 16 amino acids.

This clonotype occurred a few times. V is TRBV27 and J is TRBJ2-4; D might be TRBD1 (8 bases). The CDR3 is 13 amino acids. Germline V lookup: CDR1 MNHEY, CDR2 SMNVEV (reference sequence). V lost 6 bases and J lost 6, with 12 bases in between. The CDR3 is CASRQGGSNIQYF. CDR3 nucleotide sequence: TGTGCCAGCAGACAGGGGGGGTCAAACATTCAGTACTTC.

Note on this clonotype: Because the CDR3 is missing its conserved closing phenylalanine or tryptophan, this is likely a read error. The chain couples TRBV20-1 to TRBJ2-7, with 9 positions matching TRBD2. The V gene end was trimmed by 3 bases and the J gene end by 2 bases; junction bases not matched to a gene: 8. The CDR3 contains 15 residues. In germline, CDR1 is DFQATT, CDR2 SNEGSKA (reference sequence). This chain's CDR3 is CSASAPGGRAYEQYL. The CDR3, as DNA: TGCAGTGCTAGTGCCCCAGGCGGGAGGGCCTACGAGCAGTACCTC.

This clonotype was seen ten or more times. CDR3 protein: CASSGGFNQPQHF. In nucleotides, the CDR3 is TGTGCCAGTAGTGGGGGGTTCAATCAGCCCCAGCATTTT. This chain uses TRBV14 with TRBJ1-5; TRBD1 is a possible D gene (5 bases). The CDR3 totals 13 residues. The V end was cut by 9 bases, the J end by 3 bases, with 12 bases between. CDR1 and CDR2 (germline): SGHDN, FVKESK. Full variable domain (outside the CDR3, taken from reference TRBV14 and TRBJ1-5): EAGVTQFPSHSVIEKGQTVTLRCDPISGHDNLYWYRRVMGKEIKFLLHFVKESKQDESGMPNNRFLAERTGGTYSTLKVQPAELEDSGVYFCASSGGFNQPQHFGDGTRLSIL.

This chain uses TRBV6-5 with TRBJ1-5, with D possibly being TRBD1 (6 bases). V lost 0 bases, J lost 4 bases, and 16 bases lay in between. The germline V gene encodes CDR1 MNHEY and CDR2 SVGAGI. This CDR3 has 17 amino acids. In nucleotides, the CDR3 is TGTGCCAGCAGTTACTCATCGGGTGGCAGGGGAAATCAGCCCCAGCATTTT. Protein product: CASSYSSGGRGNQPQHF.

This clonotype was counted many times. The chain has TRBV6-5 and TRBJ2-7; 10 bases are a match to TRBD1. Germline CDR1 MNHEY, CDR2 SVGAGI. V shed 0 bases, J shed 4 bases, and the junction held 6 bases outside the gene matches. This CDR3 is 16 amino acids long. The CDR3 DNA reads TGTGCCAGCAGTTACTCGATTGGGACAGGGGTTTACGAGCAGTACTTC. As protein: CASSYSIGTGVYEQYF.